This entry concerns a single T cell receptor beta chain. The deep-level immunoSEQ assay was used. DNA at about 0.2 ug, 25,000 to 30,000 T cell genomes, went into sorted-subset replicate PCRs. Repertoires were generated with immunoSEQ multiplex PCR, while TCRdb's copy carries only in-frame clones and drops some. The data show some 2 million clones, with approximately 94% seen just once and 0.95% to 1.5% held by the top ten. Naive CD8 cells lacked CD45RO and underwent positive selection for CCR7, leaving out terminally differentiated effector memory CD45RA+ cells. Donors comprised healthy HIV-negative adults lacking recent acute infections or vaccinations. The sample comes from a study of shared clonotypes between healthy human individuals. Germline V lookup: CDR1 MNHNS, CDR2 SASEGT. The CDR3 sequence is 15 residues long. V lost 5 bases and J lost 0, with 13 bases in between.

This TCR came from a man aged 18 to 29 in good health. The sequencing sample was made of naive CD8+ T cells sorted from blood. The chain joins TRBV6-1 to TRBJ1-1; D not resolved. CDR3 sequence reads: CASSSGWGVNTEAFF. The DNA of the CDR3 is TGTGCCAGCAGTAGCGGGTGGGGAGTGAACACTGAAGCTTTCTTT.